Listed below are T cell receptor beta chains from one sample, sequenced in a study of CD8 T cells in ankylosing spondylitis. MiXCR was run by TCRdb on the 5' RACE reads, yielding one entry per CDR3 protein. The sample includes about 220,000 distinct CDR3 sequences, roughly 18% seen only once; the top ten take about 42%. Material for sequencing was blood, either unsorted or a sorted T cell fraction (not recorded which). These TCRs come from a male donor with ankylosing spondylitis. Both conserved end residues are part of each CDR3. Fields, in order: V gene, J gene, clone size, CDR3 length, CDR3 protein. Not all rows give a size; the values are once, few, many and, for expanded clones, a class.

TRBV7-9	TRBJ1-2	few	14	CASRSDFLNYGYTF
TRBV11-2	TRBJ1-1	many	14	CASSLYSTATEAFF
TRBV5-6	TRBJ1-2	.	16	CASSWASTGGFYGYTF
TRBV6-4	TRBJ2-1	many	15	CASSDSTSGSNEQFF
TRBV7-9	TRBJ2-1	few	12	CASSGLALEQFF
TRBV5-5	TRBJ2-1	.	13	CASSFPMYNEQFF
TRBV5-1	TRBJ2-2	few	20	CASSLSPGLAGKGGTGELFF
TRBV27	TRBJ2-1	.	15	CASSFWDGLDNEQFF
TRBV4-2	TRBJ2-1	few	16	CASSHSPGQGINEQFF
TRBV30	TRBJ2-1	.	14	CAWSVGISYNEQFF
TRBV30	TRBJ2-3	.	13	CAWRPDSTDTQYF
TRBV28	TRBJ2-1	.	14	CASKGAGGDNEQFF
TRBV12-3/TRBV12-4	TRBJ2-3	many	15	CASSSGLWGTDTQYF
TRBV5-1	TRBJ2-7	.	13	CASRTGTGNEQYF
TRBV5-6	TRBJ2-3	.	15	CASSLAGGASDTQYF
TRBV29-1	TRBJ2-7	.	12	CSVEGSSYEQYF
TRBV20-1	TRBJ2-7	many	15	CSAREIGGPSYEQYF
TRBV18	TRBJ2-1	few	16	CASSPFSSGTNNEQFF
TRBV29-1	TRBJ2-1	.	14	CSVDLAGVNSEQFF
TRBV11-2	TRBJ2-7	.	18	CASSTGLAGGQGLYEQYF
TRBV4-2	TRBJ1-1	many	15	CASSQAGRLNTEAFF
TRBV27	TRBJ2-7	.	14	CASSSDLTVGEQYF
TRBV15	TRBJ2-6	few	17	CATSNRDRSSGANVLTF
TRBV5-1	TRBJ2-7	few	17	CASSAETSGSYSYEQYF
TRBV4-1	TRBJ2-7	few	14	CASSPRGEKNEQYF
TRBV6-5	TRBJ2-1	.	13	CASSYSLGNEQFF
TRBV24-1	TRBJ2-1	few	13	CATMLDRGDEQFF
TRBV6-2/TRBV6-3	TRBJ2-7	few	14	CASSYTDFSYEQYF
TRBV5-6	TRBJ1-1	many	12	CASSFRGTEAFF